Presented here are 8 T cell receptor beta chains from one specimen sequenced in a study of human T cells and chemical hapten exposure. Regarding time point: patch test 3, about 24 weeks after DPC sensitization. Treatment described: therapeutic diphenylcyclopropenone sensitization with weekly scalp DPC. MiXCR was run by TCRdb on the RACE reads, yielding one entry per CDR3 protein. Of roughly 69,000 distinct CDR3 sequences in the sample, roughly 11% are singletons; the top ten hold roughly 2.1%. Here the sequenced sample was whole blood, taken in connection with sensitization to the hapten diphenylcyclopropenone (DPC). The origin of the receptors is a woman aged 25 to 39 with alopecia areata. Some clones in this sample may be carry-over from other donors' samples.

This clonotype has a count of ten or more. The chain combines TRBV5-1 with TRBJ2-1; D may be TRBD1 or TRBD2 (5 bases each). The length of the CDR3 is 14 residues. Trimming stripped 4 bases from V and 6 bases from J, with 14 bases between. From germline, CDR1 is SGHRS and CDR2 YFSETQ. This CDR3 is CASSPWDGTNEQFF. In DNA, the CDR3 is TGCGCCAGCAGCCCCTGGGACGGTACCAATGAGCAGTTCTTC.

This clonotype was seen a few times. V is TRBV7-2 and J is TRBJ1-1; D perhaps matches TRBD1 (6 bases). Germline-derived CDR1 and CDR2 are SGHTA and FQGNSA. The CDR3 runs 14 residues. V was shortened by 4 bases and J by 2 bases, with 11 bases between the two germline ends. The CDR3 bases are TGTGCCAGCAGCTCCCCGGGGGCAAACACTGAAGCTTTCTTT. Translating it yields CASSSPGANTEAFF.

The CDR3 here is CASSPVSSLGPEAFF. The CDR3 DNA follows: TGTGCCAGCAGCCCAGTCTCGTCCCTCGGGCCTGAAGCTTTCTTT. This chain uses TRBV7-9 with TRBJ1-1; no reliable D call. This CDR3 has 15 residues. Germline values: CDR1 SEHNR, CDR2 FQNEAQ (reference sequence). Between the trimmed V and J ends, which lost 5 bases and 6 bases, there was a span of 19 bases.

V and J are TRBV29-1 and TRBJ2-7; 9 nucleotides line up with TRBD1. V gave up 7 bases and J gave up 6 bases; unmatched junction bases: 7. Germline V gives CDR1 SQVTM, CDR2 ANQGSEA. The CDR3 totals 12 residues. Here the CDR3 reads CSARTGEAEQYF. The CDR3 region has the DNA TGCAGCGCCCGGACAGGGGAAGCCGAGCAGTACTTC.

This clonotype was recorded many times. The chain couples TRBV27 to TRBJ1-1; D not resolved. The CDR3 consists of 14 residues. Trimming stripped 8 bases from V and 4 bases from J, with 17 bases between. CDR1 is MNHEY and CDR2 is SMNVEV in the germline V gene (reference sequence). The CDR3 is CASSLSWDSTEAFF. The CDR3 nucleotides are TGTGCCAGCTCTCTCTCTTGGGATTCCACTGAAGCTTTCTTT.

This clonotype was detected a few times. The gene calls are TRBV7-6 and TRBJ2-1; no reliable D call. V was shortened by 1 base and J by 0 bases, with 10 bases between the two germline ends. The length of the CDR3 is 16 residues. Germline CDR1 reads SGHVS; CDR2 reads FNYEAQ. This chain's CDR3 is CASSLVQISSYNEQFF. The CDR3 DNA is TGTGCCAGCAGCTTAGTACAGATTAGCTCCTACAATGAGCAGTTCTTC.

This clonotype showed up just a few times. The chain's CDR3 is CSARDDRDQGYTF. The CDR3 nucleotides are TGCAGTGCTAGAGATGACAGGGATCAGGGCTACACCTTC. The chain couples TRBV20-1 to TRBJ1-2; 7 bases are shared with TRBD1. V dropped 0 bases and J dropped 8; count of bases not matched to a gene: 6. This CDR3 region has 13 residues. Germline lookup yields CDR1 DFQATT and CDR2 SNEGSKA (reference sequence).

This clonotype was detected ten times or more. CDR3 in amino acids: CASSERWDGQPQHF. The DNA of the CDR3 is TGTGCCAGCAGTGAGAGGTGGGACGGTCAGCCCCAGCATTTT. This rearrangement joins TRBV6-1 to TRBJ1-5; D may be TRBD1 (5 bases). This CDR3 spans 14 amino acids. V was pared by 3 bases and J by 6 bases, with 12 bases between. Germline loops: CDR1 MNHNS, CDR2 SASEGT.